The 23 T cell receptor beta chains listed next were all sequenced from one sample in a study of blood T cell repertoires in COVID-19. Libraries were prepared by immunoSEQ multiplex PCR; TCRdb keeps only in-frame clonotypes and omits some of them. Of roughly 64,000 clones in the sample, under 90% were seen once. Sequenced input: peripheral blood. The receptors were gathered from a man over 45 with active COVID-19.

The rearrangement uses TRBV5-1 and TRBJ1-5, with 8 positions matching TRBD1. V trimming: 5 bases; J trimming: 7 bases; junction bases outside the gene matches: 11. CDR1 is SGHRS and CDR2 is YFSETQ in the germline V gene. This CDR3 contains 15 residues. CDR3 loop: CASRPSTGEQQPQHF. CDR3 DNA: TGCGCCAGCAGGCCGTCGACAGGGGAACAGCAGCCCCAGCATTTT.

V gene TRBV5-4 combines with J gene TRBJ1-1, with TRBD1 as a possible D gene (6 bases). The CDR3 length is 15 residues. The V end was cut by 0 bases, the J end by 1 base, with 10 bases between. Germline loops: CDR1 SGHNT, CDR2 YYREEE (reference sequence). CDR3 loop: CASSLANRANTEAFF. DNA for the CDR3: TGTGCCAGCAGCTTGGCCAACAGGGCGAACACTGAAGCTTTCTTT.

This clone was observed a single time. The V call is TRBV7-9, the J call TRBJ1-5; D not resolved. The germline V gene has CDR1 SEHNR and CDR2 FQNEAQ (reference sequence). The CDR3 is 12 amino acids. V lost 3 bases and J 3 bases, leaving 3 bases between the germline ends. The CDR3 protein is CASSFNNQPQHF. The DNA of the CDR3 is TGTGCCAGCAGCTTTAACAATCAGCCCCAGCATTTT.

This sequence joins TRBV11-2 and TRBJ1-1, with 10 bases fitting TRBD1. V was clipped by 5 bases and J by 7 bases; unmatched bases: 10. The CDR3 totals 15 residues. CDR1 SGHAT and CDR2 FQNNGV come from the germline V gene. The CDR3 reads CASSLGTGEIVEAFF. In DNA, the CDR3 is TGTGCCAGCAGCCTAGGGACAGGGGAGATTGTTGAAGCTTTCTTT. The variable domain in full, with the rest retrieved from reference TRBV11-2 and TRBJ1-1, is EAGVAQSPRYKIIEKRQSVAFWCNPISGHATLYWYQQILGQGPKLLIQFQNNGVVDDSQLPKDRFSAERLKGVDSTLKIQPAKLEDSAVYLCASSLGTGEIVEAFFGQGTRLTVV.

The rearrangement uses TRBV27 and TRBJ2-1; 9 positions agree with TRBD2. The length of the CDR3 is 19 residues. Per the germline V gene, CDR1 is MNHEY and CDR2 is SMNVEV (reference sequence). The V segment lost 5 bases and the J segment 4 bases; nucleotides outside the gene matches: 18. Here the CDR3 DNA reads TGTGCCAGCAGTATTTTTGGCGGGAGGGTAACCTCCTCATACAATGAGCAGTTCTTC. It encodes CASSIFGGRVTSSYNEQFF.

This clone was counted only a few times. The J gene is TRBJ2-1, the V gene TRBV19, with 11 bases fitting TRBD2. Unmatched junction bases numbered 2, after V lost 5 bases and J lost 8 bases. Germline V gene lookup returns CDR1 LNHDA and CDR2 SQIVND (reference sequence). The CDR3 covers 13 residues. The CDR3 sequence is CASSQLAGDEQFF. The CDR3 DNA sequence: TGTGCCAGTAGTCAACTAGCGGGAGATGAGCAGTTCTTC.

This chain joins TRBV4-2 and TRBJ2-5; TRBD1 agrees at 7 bases. Per germline, CDR1 LGHNA and CDR2 YNFKEQ. The CDR3 totals 17 residues. V was clipped by 6 bases and J by 1 base; unmatched bases: 14. The CDR3 region has the DNA TGTGCCAGCAGTACCTCTTTTAGACAGGGAATCCAAGAGACCCAGTACTTC. Its translation is CASSTSFRQGIQETQYF.

This sequence joins TRBV2 and TRBJ2-2; 7 positions agree with TRBD1. Germline-derived CDR1 and CDR2 are SNHLY and FYNNEI. V dropped 6 bases and J dropped 7; count of bases not matched to a gene: 11. CDR3 size: 15 residues. CDR3 sequence (DNA): TGTGCCAGCAGCCGCGACAGGGCAGGGGACGGGGAGCTGTTTTTT. Translating it yields CASSRDRAGDGELFF.

The chain has TRBV5-1 and TRBJ1-2; weak D call: TRBD1 (5 bases). Trimming took 0 bases from V and 4 from J, leaving 13 bases between them. The CDR3 runs to 15 residues. Germline CDR1 is SGHRS and CDR2 is YFSETQ. The CDR3 nucleotides read TGCGCCAGCAGCTTGGGCAGGATCGGGGGCTATGGCTACACCTTC. This gives the protein CASSLGRIGGYGYTF.

This chain links TRBV4-3 with TRBJ2-7; no firm D call. The germline V gene has CDR1 LGHNA and CDR2 YSLEER. V lost 0 bases, J lost 6 bases, and 6 bases lay in between. This CDR3 has 12 amino acids. CDR3 sequence (DNA): TGCGCCAGCAGCCAAGAACTTGGCGAGCAGTACTTC. It yields the protein CASSQELGEQYF.

The chain recombines TRBV6-2 or TRBV6-3 with TRBJ1-1; D is uncertain. The CDR3 consists of 14 residues. Germline V gene sequence: CDR1 MNHEY, CDR2 SVGEGT. V lost 0 bases and J 6 bases, leaving 11 bases between the germline ends. The CDR3 DNA is TGTGCCAGCAGTTACTCGAGGGATTGGCCTGAAGCTTTCTTT. This sequence encodes CASSYSRDWPEAFF.

V is TRBV4-1 and J is TRBJ1-5; the match to TRBD1 covers 8 bases. Germline V gene sequence: CDR1 MGHRA, CDR2 YSYEKL. The junction had 9 bases not matched to a gene; V was cut back by 4 bases and J by 4 bases. CDR3 size: 16 residues. The CDR3 DNA sequence: TGCGCCAGCAGCCGGGGACCGGGACAGGAGAATCAGCCCCAGCATTTT. This encodes CASSRGPGQENQPQHF.

The J gene is TRBJ2-1, the V gene TRBV18; 12 nucleotides agree with TRBD2. This CDR3 contains 18 residues. CDR1 KGHSH and CDR2 LQKENI come from the germline V gene. The junction had 12 bases not matched to a gene; V was cut back by 6 bases and J by 3 bases. CDR3 sequence (DNA): TGTGCCAGCTCTCCCGGGACTAGCGGGCCGATGGGCTACAATGAGCAGTTCTTC. This sequence encodes CASSPGTSGPMGYNEQFF.

This chain joins TRBV18 and TRBJ2-1; 10 positions agree with TRBD2. V dropped 3 bases and J dropped 4; count of bases not matched to a gene: 9. CDR1 is KGHSH and CDR2 is LQKENI in the germline V gene. CDR3 size: 17 residues. CDR3 residues: CASSPVGGAGGYNEQFF. The CDR3 coding sequence is TGTGCCAGCTCACCTGTTGGTGGAGCGGGAGGGTACAATGAGCAGTTCTTC.

The chain is built from TRBV18 and TRBJ2-2, with TRBD1 matching over 11 bases. The CDR3 has 16 amino acids. Per germline, CDR1 KGHSH and CDR2 LQKENI. V was clipped by 2 bases and J by 5 bases; unmatched bases: 4. CDR3 region: CASSPWTGGDTGELFF. As DNA, the CDR3 is TGTGCCAGCTCACCATGGACAGGGGGCGATACCGGGGAGCTGTTTTTT.

The V and J genes are TRBV9 and TRBJ1-2; maybe TRBD1 (5 bases). The CDR3 totals 18 residues. Per the germline V gene, CDR1 is SGDLS and CDR2 is YYNGEE. Trimming removed 0 bases at V and 8 bases at J, with 26 bases between. The CDR3 DNA reads TGTGCCAGCAGCGTAGGGGTGGACCAGGGTGGGTGGTCGTACGGCTACACCTTC. Translation: CASSVGVDQGGWSYGYTF.

This rearrangement joins TRBV4-1 to TRBJ2-1, with 9 bases lining up with TRBD2. After removal of 4 bases from V and 7 bases from J, the junction contained 14 bases not matched to a gene. From germline, CDR1 is MGHRA and CDR2 YSYEKL. The CDR3 covers 17 residues. CDR3 amino acids: CASSPTPTGREGNEQFF. As DNA, the CDR3 is TGCGCCAGCAGCCCCACCCCGACGGGGCGGGAGGGTAATGAGCAGTTCTTC.

The rearrangement uses TRBV19 and TRBJ2-5; D remains ambiguous. Germline V CDR1 and CDR2: LNHDA, SQIVND (reference sequence). The CDR3 spans 14 residues. The V end was cut by 7 bases, the J end by 0 bases, with 12 bases between. The CDR3 sequence is CASKPQSYQETQYF. CDR3 DNA: TGTGCCAGTAAGCCACAGTCGTACCAAGAGACCCAGTACTTC.

V usage is TRBV6-2 or TRBV6-3 and J usage is TRBJ2-3; TRBD2 might be the D (5 bases). This CDR3 is built from 16 residues. The germline V gene has CDR1 MNHEY and CDR2 SVGEGT. Trimming took off 3 bases at V and 1 base at J, with 14 bases between the two ends. CDR3 nucleotides: TGTGCCAGCAGTTATGATGAGCGGAAAGGCACAGATACGCAGTATTTT. This gives the protein CASSYDERKGTDTQYF.

The chain recombines TRBV10-3 with TRBJ2-7, with 8 bases lining up with TRBD2. This CDR3 comprises 16 residues. Germline lookup yields CDR1 ENHRY and CDR2 SYGVKD. Trimming at V came to 4 bases and at J to 0 bases, leaving 8 bases not matched to a gene. The CDR3 DNA reads TGTGCCATCAGTGGACGAGCGGGGGCCGTCTCCTACGAGCAGTACTTC. It is translated as CAISGRAGAVSYEQYF.

The CDR3 here is CATSDPTGTGITDTQYF. In DNA, the CDR3 is TGTGCCACCAGTGACCCCACCGGGACAGGGATCACAGATACGCAGTATTTT. The chain recombines TRBV24-1 with TRBJ2-3; 9 positions agree with TRBD1. Germline lookup yields CDR1 KGHDR and CDR2 SFDVKD. The CDR3 is made up of 17 amino acids. V lost 4 bases and J lost 2; bases outside the gene matches: 9.

This clone was recorded once. The rearrangement uses TRBV6-1 and TRBJ1-6; TRBD1 aligns across 7 bases. The V gene's germline CDR1 is MNHNS and CDR2 SASEGT. The junction had 3 bases not matched to a gene; V was cut back by 2 bases and J by 5 bases. There are 15 residues in the CDR3. CDR3 loop: CASSEMTGNNSPLHF. In DNA, the CDR3 is TGTGCCAGCAGTGAAATGACAGGGAATAATTCACCCCTCCACTTT.

On this clone: Mismatch with germline at one junction end may stem from a read error. The V and J genes are TRBV7-7 and TRBJ2-2, with 8 bases fitting TRBD1. There are 15 residues in the CDR3. CDR1 and CDR2 (germline): SSHAT, FNYEAQ (reference sequence). The CDR3 spells CASSFQGADTGELFF. In DNA form, the CDR3 reads TGTGCTAGCAGTTTCCAGGGGGCCGACACCGGGGAGCTGTTTTTT.